This TCR beta chain was retrieved from a study of T cells in Graves' hyperthyroidism and ophthalmopathy. Disease duration under 2 months; hyperthyroidism patients were aged 18 to 65. The authors obtained PBMCs from roughly 10 ml of fresh peripheral blood. Amplification of TCR beta CDR3 regions used RNA as the template. A first-round RT-PCR of the TCR CDR3 used the HTBI primer set. Using its own MiXCR run on the multiplex PCR reads, TCRdb lists one record per CDR3 protein. The sample shows around 700,000 distinct CDR3 sequences, approximately 19% of them seen only once. This sequence was found in a woman aged 50 to 65 with Graves' hyperthyroidism that later progressed to Graves' ophthalmopathy. The sample was blood.

Written as DNA, the CDR3 is TGCGCCAGCAGTCTAACTGGGTCGAGGGAGACCCAGTACTTC. Translation gives CASSLTGSRETQYF. The chain employs TRBV5-1 and TRBJ2-5; D unclear. This CDR3 is 14 amino acids long. V was trimmed by 5 bases and J by 5 bases, leaving 16 bases between them. Germline V CDR1 and CDR2: SGHRS, YFSETQ.